One sample yielded the 22 T cell receptor beta chains listed below, sequenced in a study of T cell responses to AZD1222 COVID-19 vaccine. Here immunoSEQ multiplex PCR was the method, and the copy in TCRdb shows in-frame clones only, minus some. The sample gives about 130,000 clones, around 90% of which show up once; roughly 3.9% is in the top ten. Source: peripheral blood, taken on day 0 of AZD1222 vaccination. These receptors all come from an adult in good health.

The CDR3 reads CSVEGSGNTIYF. CDR3 coding DNA: TGCAGCGTTGAAGGATCTGGAAACACCATATATTTT. This chain connects TRBV29-1 to TRBJ1-3; D gene ambiguous. The germline V gene encodes CDR1 SQVTM and CDR2 ANQGSEA. The CDR3 extends over 12 amino acids. V was clipped by 1 base and J by 1 base, with 2 bases between them. The variable domain in full, completed from reference TRBV29-1 and TRBJ1-3, reads SAVISQKPSRDICQRGTSLTIQCQVDSQVTMMFWYRQQPGQSLTLIATANQGSEATYESGFVIDKFPISRPNLTFSTLTVSNMSPEDSSIYLCSVEGSGNTIYFGEGSWLTVV.

The CDR3 bases are TGTGCCAGCAGCGTAGACAGGGGACATGGCTACACCTTC. It codes for CASSVDRGHGYTF. The gene calls are TRBV9 and TRBJ1-2; 7 nucleotides line up with TRBD1. CDR3 length: 13 residues. CDR1 and CDR2 from the germline V gene are SGDLS and YYNGEE. Trimming at V came to 0 bases and at J to 6 bases, leaving 2 bases not matched to a gene.

The V call is TRBV24-1, the J call TRBJ2-3, with 8 positions matching TRBD2. Germline trimming cut 0 bases from V and 1 base from J; bases unmatched to any gene: 2. There are 16 residues in the CDR3. Germline V lookup: CDR1 KGHDR, CDR2 SFDVKD. Written as DNA, the CDR3 is TGTGCCACCAGTGATTTGCAAGCGGGAGGCACAGATACGCAGTATTTT. It encodes CATSDLQAGGTDTQYF.

The chain has TRBV12-3 or TRBV12-4 and TRBJ2-7, with D maybe TRBD2 (5 bases). This CDR3 has 12 residues. V dropped 5 bases and J dropped 4 bases, with 9 bases sitting between them. CDR3 coding DNA: TGTGCCAGCAGTACTCGACTATACGAGCAGTACTTC. This sequence encodes CASSTRLYEQYF.

A note on this clone: One junction end does not reproduce the germline sequence, and a read error may be involved. The chain links TRBV2 to TRBJ1-4; D ambiguous. Germline values: CDR1 SNHLY, CDR2 FYNNEI. The CDR3 is made up of 14 amino acids. CDR3 loop: CASREEYYNEKLFF. The CDR3 DNA reads as TGTGCCAGCAGGGAAGAGTATTATAATGAAAAACTGTTTTTT.

This clone was found once. This chain connects TRBV30 to TRBJ1-2, with TRBD1 as a possible D gene (6 bases). The CDR3 spans 12 residues. Per germline, CDR1 GTSNPN and CDR2 SVGIG (reference sequence). The V gene lost 4 bases and the J gene lost 3 bases, with 9 bases spanning the gap. The CDR3 protein is CAWTGDHYGYTF. CDR3 in DNA: TGTGCCTGGACAGGGGACCACTATGGCTACACCTTC.

J is TRBJ1-4 and V is TRBV3-1 (or the pseudogene TRBV3-2); TRBD1 is a possible D gene (5 bases). V shed 1 base and J shed 8 bases, with 14 bases lying between them. CDR1 LGHDT and CDR2 YNNKEL come from the germline V gene (reference sequence). The CDR3 sequence is 15 residues long. The CDR3 DNA reads as TGTGCCAGCAGCCAAGCCCAGGGCTCGAGGGAAAAACTGTTTTTT. Its protein is CASSQAQGSREKLFF.

This clone is a singleton in its sample. The chain employs TRBV6-2 or TRBV6-3 and TRBJ1-1, with unresolved D. The V gene's germline CDR1 is MNHEY and CDR2 SVGEGT. The CDR3 contains 12 residues. Deletions cut 5 bases from V and 4 bases from J, with 8 bases between. CDR3 loop: CASSRRGTEAFF. In DNA form, the CDR3 reads TGTGCCAGCAGTCGACGCGGCACTGAAGCTTTCTTT.

The chain has TRBV7-2 and TRBJ1-6; D is undetermined. V was shortened by 1 base and J by 7 bases, with 11 bases between the two germline ends. Germline CDR1 reads SGHTA; CDR2 reads FQGNSA. This CDR3 has 15 residues. The DNA for the CDR3 is TGTGCCAGCAGCTTAGGGGTCTCCTCGAATTCACCCCTCCACTTT. Protein sequence: CASSLGVSSNSPLHF.

The rearrangement joins TRBV7-3 to TRBJ2-3, with unresolved D. CDR1 is SGHTA, CDR2 FQGTGA, per germline. V lost 2 bases and J 6 bases, leaving 12 bases between the germline ends. The CDR3 has 14 amino acids. CDR3: CASSLYTRSDTQYF. In DNA form, the CDR3 reads TGTGCCAGCAGCTTATATACCAGGTCTGATACGCAGTATTTT.

This clone was seen only once. The chain uses TRBV20-1 and TRBJ2-7; D unresolved. The length of the CDR3 is 14 residues. V lost 3 bases, J lost 0 bases, and 12 bases lay in between. Germline V gives CDR1 DFQATT, CDR2 SNEGSKA (reference sequence). The CDR3 region is CSASARSGSYEQYF. The CDR3 DNA sequence: TGCAGTGCTAGTGCCAGGAGTGGCTCCTACGAGCAGTACTTC.

This chain connects TRBV10-2 to TRBJ2-7; perhaps D is TRBD1 or TRBD2 (6 bases each). V was shortened by 6 bases and J by 4 bases, with 13 bases between the two germline ends. There are 13 residues in the CDR3. Germline V gene sequence: CDR1 WSHSY, CDR2 SAAADI. The CDR3 coding sequence is TGCGCCAGCAGGGCGGGACACGAATACGAGCAGTACTTC. This codes for CASRAGHEYEQYF.

CDR3 bases: TGTGCCAGTAGTATGTCCCGGGGTTCCAGTCAGCCCCAGCATTTT. Its translation: CASSMSRGSSQPQHF. This chain connects TRBV19 to TRBJ1-5, with D unresolved. The germline gives CDR1 LNHDA, CDR2 SQIVND (reference sequence). V was pared by 3 bases and J by 6 bases, with 15 bases between. There are 15 residues in the CDR3.

The rearrangement uses TRBV6-5 and TRBJ1-4, with 7 bases lining up with TRBD1. This CDR3 is 15 amino acids long. Germline CDR1 reads MNHEY; CDR2 reads SVGAGI. J gave up 0 bases and V 6 bases, and 4 bases lay outside the gene matches. The chain's CDR3 is CASRMQGATNEKLFF. As DNA, the CDR3 is TGTGCCAGCAGGATGCAGGGGGCAACTAATGAAAAACTGTTTTTT.

This chain connects TRBV7-2 to TRBJ2-3, with D unresolved. V gave up 5 bases and J gave up 0 bases, with 6 bases separating them. CDR1 and CDR2 from the germline V gene are SGHTA and FQGNSA. CDR3 length: 13 amino acids. CDR3 residues: CASSSTSTDTQYF. CDR3 in DNA: TGTGCCAGCAGCAGCACTAGCACAGATACGCAGTATTTT.

The chain couples TRBV28 to TRBJ2-4, with D unclear. Trimming took 4 bases from V and 1 from J, leaving 17 bases between them. CDR1 is MDHEN, CDR2 SYDVKM, per germline. The CDR3 runs to 17 residues. The CDR3 here is CASSSGRATWAKNIQYF. CDR3 DNA sequence: TGTGCCAGCAGTTCCGGTAGGGCTACATGGGCCAAAAACATTCAGTACTTC.

V usage is TRBV3-1 (or the pseudogene TRBV3-2) and J usage is TRBJ2-2; no definite D call. The V end lost 0 bases, the J end lost 6 bases, and 8 bases lay between the germline ends. The CDR3 has 14 residues. Germline lookup yields CDR1 LGHDT and CDR2 YNNKEL (reference sequence). CDR3 residues: CASSQDGKAGELFF. The DNA of the CDR3 is TGTGCCAGCAGCCAAGATGGTAAGGCCGGGGAGCTGTTTTTT.

J is TRBJ2-3 and V is TRBV11-3; 7 bases map to TRBD2. The V gene end was trimmed by 6 bases and the J gene end by 2 bases; junction bases not matched to a gene: 5. From germline, CDR1 is SGHNT and CDR2 YENEEA. CDR3 size: 14 residues. CDR3 DNA sequence: TGTGCCAGCAGTCGCGGGGGAGACACAGATACGCAGTATTTT. It encodes CASSRGGDTDTQYF. Drawing the rest from reference TRBV11-3 and TRBJ2-3, the complete variable domain is EAGVVQSPRYKIIEKKQPVAFWCNPISGHNTLYWYLQNLGQGPELLIRYENEEAVDDSQLPKDRFSAERLKGVDSTLKIQPAELGDSAVYLCASSRGGDTDTQYFGPGTRLTVL.

The chain is built from TRBV9 and TRBJ2-2; no definite D call. CDR3 length equals 17 residues. With 2 bases removed from V and 5 bases from J, the gap between germline ends came to 19 bases. Germline V CDR1 and CDR2: SGDLS, YYNGEE. The CDR3 sequence: CASSVASPQGGTGELFF. The CDR3 DNA reads as TGTGCCAGCAGCGTGGCGTCCCCCCAAGGTGGTACCGGGGAGCTGTTTTTT.

The chain employs TRBV5-1 and TRBJ1-2; TRBD1 aligns across 7 bases. The J segment lost 4 bases and the V segment lost 4 bases, leaving 4 bases of the junction unmatched. CDR1 is SGHRS and CDR2 is YFSETQ in the germline V gene. The CDR3 runs 13 residues. This chain's CDR3 is CASSEGTAYGYTF. The CDR3 DNA follows: TGCGCCAGCAGCGAGGGGACAGCCTATGGCTACACCTTC.

For this clone: One junction end disagrees with the germline gene, perhaps due to a read error. The J gene is TRBJ1-4, the V gene TRBV9; D may be TRBD1 (5 bases). This CDR3 region has 15 residues. Germline CDR1 and CDR2: SGDLS and YYNGEE. The CDR3 loop reads CASSRSPGEDKNLFF. CDR3 DNA sequence: TGTGCCAGCAGCCGAAGTCCGGGGGAAGACAAAAATCTGTTTTTT.

The CDR3 DNA is TGCGCCAGCAGCGACGGCTTGGGAACTGGGGCCAACGTCCTGACTTTC. Translating gives CASSDGLGTGANVLTF. The chain uses TRBV5-1 and TRBJ2-6; D is unclear. This CDR3 comprises 16 residues. Per germline, CDR1 SGHRS and CDR2 YFSETQ. The V end lost 4 bases, the J end lost 2 bases, and 13 bases lay between the germline ends.